The rows below give T cell receptor beta chains drawn from one sample of a study of blood T cell repertoires in COVID-19. Here immunoSEQ multiplex PCR was the method, and the copy in TCRdb shows in-frame clones only, minus some. Among a few hundred thousand clones listed, approximately 90% were seen once. The sequencing input was peripheral blood. Source of these receptors: a middle-aged man with COVID-19, enrolled during active disease. Each CDR3 is given with its conserved first and last residue. The D gene is left open where the match is weak. Clone size is stated in some rows and not others, as once, few, many or a class when expanded.

.	TRBV11-2	.	TRBJ2-1	TGTGCCAGCAGCATCGGGGTGGGGCAGTTCTTC	CASSIGVGQFF
TRBD1	TRBV5-8	.	TRBJ1-5	TGTGCCACCAAGACAGGGGGCGATTGGCAGCCCCAGCATTTT	CATKTGGDWQPQHF
TRBD1	TRBV5-4	.	TRBJ2-4	TGTGCCAGCAGCTCGGGACAGGGGGCGTCCAAAAACATTCAGTACTTC	CASSSGQGASKNIQYF
TRBD2	TRBV5-1	.	TRBJ2-7	TGCGCCAGCAGCTTGGCCCTACTAGCGGGAGGGTTGGACGAGCAGTACTTC	CASSLALLAGGLDEQYF
.	TRBV5-1	.	TRBJ2-3	TGCGCCAGCAGCTCCGATCGAGTTGATACGCAGTATTTT	CASSSDRVDTQYF
TRBD1	TRBV24-1	.	TRBJ2-1	TGTGCCACCAGTGAGGCCGGGACAGGGGCGGCCAATGAGCAGTTCTTC	CATSEAGTGAANEQFF
TRBD2	TRBV7-9	.	TRBJ2-7	TGTGCCAGCAGCCCAGGGAGGGGAGTTCCCACTTACGAGCAGTACTTC	CASSPGRGVPTYEQYF
.	TRBV18	.	TRBJ1-1	TGTGCCAGCTCACAGGGGACAACCGAAGCTTTCTTT	CASSQGTTEAFF
TRBD1	TRBV24-1	.	TRBJ1-2	TGTGCCACCAGTGACCGGACAGGGGGCAACTATGGCTACACCTTC	CATSDRTGGNYGYTF
TRBD1	TRBV10-3	.	TRBJ1-5	TGTGCCATCAGCGACAGGGTAAGCAATCAGCCCCAGCATTTT	CAISDRVSNQPQHF
.	TRBV3-1/TRBV3-2	.	TRBJ2-7	TGTGCCAGCAGCGCTCCGGGACACACGTACGAGCAGTACTTC	CASSAPGHTYEQYF
TRBD1	TRBV6-5	once	TRBJ2-1	TGTGCCAGCACCGTTCCGGGACAGGGGTTCAATGAGCAGTTCTTC	CASTVPGQGFNEQFF
.	TRBV19	.	TRBJ2-3	TGTGCCAGTAGTGATAGCGGCAGTAGAAGGGATACGCAGTATTTT	CASSDSGSRRDTQYF
.	TRBV11-2	.	TRBJ2-6	TGTGCCAGCAGCCCCTATGCTGGAGGCACTGGGGCCAACGTCCTGACTTTC	CASSPYAGGTGANVLTF
.	TRBV6-5	.	TRBJ2-7	TGTGCCAGCAGTTACGGGACACCTAAGAGCTCCTACGAGCAGTACTTC	CASSYGTPKSSYEQYF
.	TRBV27	.	TRBJ2-2	TGTGCCAGCAGTGGGGCCAGGGCGATCGGGGAGCTGTTTTTT	CASSGARAIGELFF
.	TRBV19	.	TRBJ1-2	TGTGCCAGTAGTCCTAACGCGGGGGGCTATGGCTACACCTTC	CASSPNAGGYGYTF
TRBD1	TRBV9	.	TRBJ2-1	TGTGCCAGCAGCGTTTCCGGGACAGGGGCGTACAATGAGCAGTTCTTC	CASSVSGTGAYNEQFF